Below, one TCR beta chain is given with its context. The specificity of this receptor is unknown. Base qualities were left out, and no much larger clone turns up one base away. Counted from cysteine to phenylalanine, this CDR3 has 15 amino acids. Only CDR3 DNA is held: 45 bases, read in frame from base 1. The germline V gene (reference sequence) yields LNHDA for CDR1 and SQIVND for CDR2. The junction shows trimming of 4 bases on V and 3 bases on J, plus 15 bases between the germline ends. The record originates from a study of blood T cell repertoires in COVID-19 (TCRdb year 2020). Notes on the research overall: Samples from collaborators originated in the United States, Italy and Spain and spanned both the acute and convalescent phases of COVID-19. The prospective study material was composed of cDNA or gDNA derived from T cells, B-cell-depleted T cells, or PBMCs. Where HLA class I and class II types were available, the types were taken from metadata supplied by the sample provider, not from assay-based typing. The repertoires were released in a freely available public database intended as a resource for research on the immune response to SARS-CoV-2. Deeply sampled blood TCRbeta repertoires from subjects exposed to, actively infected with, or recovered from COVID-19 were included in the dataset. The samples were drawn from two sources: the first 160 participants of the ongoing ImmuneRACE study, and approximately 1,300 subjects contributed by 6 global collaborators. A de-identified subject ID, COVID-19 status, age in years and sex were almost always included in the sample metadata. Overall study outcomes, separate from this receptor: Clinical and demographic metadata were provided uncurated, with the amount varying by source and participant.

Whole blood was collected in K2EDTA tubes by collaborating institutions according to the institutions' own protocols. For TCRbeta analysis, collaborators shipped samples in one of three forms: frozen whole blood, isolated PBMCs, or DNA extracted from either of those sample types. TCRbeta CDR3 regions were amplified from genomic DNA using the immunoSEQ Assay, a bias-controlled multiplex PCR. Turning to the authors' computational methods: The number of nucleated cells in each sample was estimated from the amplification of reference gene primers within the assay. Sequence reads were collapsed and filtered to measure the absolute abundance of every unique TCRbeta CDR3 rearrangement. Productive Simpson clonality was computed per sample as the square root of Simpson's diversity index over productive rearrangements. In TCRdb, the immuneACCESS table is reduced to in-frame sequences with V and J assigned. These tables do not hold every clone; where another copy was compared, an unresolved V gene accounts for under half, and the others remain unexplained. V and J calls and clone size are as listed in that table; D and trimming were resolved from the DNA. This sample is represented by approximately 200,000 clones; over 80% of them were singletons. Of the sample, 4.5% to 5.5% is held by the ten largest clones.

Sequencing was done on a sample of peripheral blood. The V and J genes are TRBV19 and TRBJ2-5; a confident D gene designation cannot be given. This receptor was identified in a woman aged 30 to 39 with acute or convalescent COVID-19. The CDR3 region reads CASSKSNRQEETQYF. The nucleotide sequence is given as TGTGCCAGTAGTAAGTCAAATCGGCAGGAAGAGACCCAGTACTTC. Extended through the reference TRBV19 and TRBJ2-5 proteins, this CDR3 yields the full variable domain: DGGITQSPKYLFRKEGQNVTLSCEQNLNHDAMYWYRQDPGQGLRLIYYSQIVNDFQKGDIAEGYSVSREKKESFPLTVTSAQKNPTAFYLCASSKSNRQEETQYFGPGTRLLVL.